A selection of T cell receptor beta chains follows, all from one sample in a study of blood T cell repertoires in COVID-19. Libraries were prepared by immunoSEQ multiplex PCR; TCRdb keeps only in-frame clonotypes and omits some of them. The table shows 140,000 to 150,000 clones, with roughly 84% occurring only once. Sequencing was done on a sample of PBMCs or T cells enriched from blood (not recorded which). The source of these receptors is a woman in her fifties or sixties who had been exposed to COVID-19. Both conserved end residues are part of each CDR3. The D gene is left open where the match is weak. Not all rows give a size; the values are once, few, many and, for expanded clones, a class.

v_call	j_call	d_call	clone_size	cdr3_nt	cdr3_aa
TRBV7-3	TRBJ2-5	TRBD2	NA	TGTGCCAGCAGCCCATTCGGACTAGCGAACCAAGAGACCCAGTACTTC	CASSPFGLANQETQYF
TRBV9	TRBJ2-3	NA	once	TGTGCCAGCAGCGCCGGGGACTCCGGGGATACGCAGTATTTT	CASSAGDSGDTQYF
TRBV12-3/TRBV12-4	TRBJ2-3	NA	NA	TGTGCCAGCAGTTTAGCGGCAGGAGATACGCAGTATTTT	CASSLAAGDTQYF
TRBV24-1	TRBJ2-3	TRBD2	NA	TGTGCCACCAGTGCGGGGGGAACGCAGTATTTT	CATSAGGTQYF
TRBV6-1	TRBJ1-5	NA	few	TGTGCCAGCAGTGATGAACAAGGGGAGGTTCAGCCCCAGCATTTT	CASSDEQGEVQPQHF
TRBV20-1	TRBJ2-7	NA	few	TGCAGTGCTAGTGGCATCCAACTCTCCTACGAGCAGTACTTC	CSASGIQLSYEQYF
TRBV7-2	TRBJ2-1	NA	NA	TGTGCCAGCAGCTTAGTCGGAACAGGGAGTATAGACCCAATTAATGAGCAGTTCTTC	CASSLVGTGSIDPINEQFF
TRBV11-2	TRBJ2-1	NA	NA	TGTGCCAGCAGCCCACCCGGAAACGGGATTTACAATGAGCAGTTCTTC	CASSPPGNGIYNEQFF
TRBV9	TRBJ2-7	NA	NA	TGTGCCAGCAGCCAGACGCCAACAGGTCCGCCGGTCGAGCAGTACTTC	CASSQTPTGPPVEQYF
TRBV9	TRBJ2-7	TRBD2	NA	TGTGCCAGCAGCGACAGCGGGAGCTCCTACGAGCAGTACTTC	CASSDSGSSYEQYF
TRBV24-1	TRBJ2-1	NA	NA	TGTGCCACCAGTGATCCTACACGGGACAATGAGCAGTTCTTC	CATSDPTRDNEQFF
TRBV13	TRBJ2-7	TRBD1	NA	TGTGCCAGCAGCCCGTCCCGATCAAACCGGGACAGGGGATGGGAGCAGTACTTC	CASSPSRSNRDRGWEQYF
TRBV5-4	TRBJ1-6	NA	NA	TGTGCCAGCAGCTTGGGGTCTGGGCTGAATTCACCCCTCCACTTT	CASSLGSGLNSPLHF
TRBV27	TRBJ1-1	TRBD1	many	TGTGCCAGCAGTTTGAACAGGGGCGGAACTGAAGCTTTCTTT	CASSLNRGGTEAFF
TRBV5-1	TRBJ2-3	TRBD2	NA	TGCGCCAGCAGCTTGCGCGGACTAGAAGTTGATACGCAGTATTTT	CASSLRGLEVDTQYF
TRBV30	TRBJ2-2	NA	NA	TGTGCCTCCCGGAGGGAGCGGGAGCTGTTTTTT	CASRRERELFF